These 16 T cell receptor beta chains share one sample of origin, sequenced in a study of Ad26.COV2.S vaccination and SARS-CoV-2 variants. Stated treatment: some 20 received Ad26.COV2.S at low or high dose, single or two shots; 5 received placebo; per-sample allocation not given. Specimen acquisition occurred on day 63 following the initial vaccine or placebo injection. Here immunoSEQ multiplex PCR was the method, and the copy in TCRdb shows in-frame clones only, minus some. This sample has around 250,000 clones, with around 88% found just once. The sequencing used peripheral blood, collected in a trial of Ad26.COV2.S vaccine versus placebo. The receptor source for this set is a person between 18 and 59 years old who received the Ad26.COV2.S COVID-19 vaccine or a placebo.

The rearrangement joins TRBV7-6 to TRBJ2-2; 11 nucleotides line up with TRBD1. The trim removed 5 bases at V and 5 bases at J, leaving 4 bases unmatched. Looked up from germline, CDR1 is SGHVS and CDR2 is FNYEAQ. The CDR3 is 15 residues long. CDR3 coding DNA: TGTGCCAGCAGCCGAGGGACAGGGGGAACCGGGGAGCTGTTTTTT. Its protein is CASSRGTGGTGELFF.

The chain links TRBV6-5 to TRBJ2-5; D unclear. The CDR3 sequence is 13 residues long. Per germline, CDR1 MNHEY and CDR2 SVGAGI. V was clipped by 5 bases and J by 2 bases, with 9 bases between them. The CDR3: CASSTVLQETQYF. In DNA form, the CDR3 reads TGTGCCAGCAGTACAGTTTTACAAGAGACCCAGTACTTC.

The chain employs TRBV5-4 and TRBJ1-1; the match to TRBD1 covers 9 bases. This CDR3 is built from 15 residues. V gave up 5 bases and J gave up 10 bases; unmatched junction bases: 15. The V gene's germline CDR1 is SGHNT and CDR2 YYREEE (reference sequence). Here the CDR3 reads CASSYGTGLLEGAFF. CDR3 DNA sequence: TGTGCCAGCAGTTACGGGACAGGGCTGTTAGAGGGAGCTTTCTTT. Supplemented by reference TRBV5-4 and TRBJ1-1, the full variable domain reads ETGVTQSPTHLIKTRGQQVTLRCSSQSGHNTVSWYQQALGQGPQFIFQYYREEENGRGNFPPRFSGLQFPNYSSELNVNALELDDSALYLCASSYGTGLLEGAFFGQGTRLTVV.

The J gene is TRBJ2-3, the V gene TRBV5-1, with no clear D. The CDR3 spans 15 residues. Trimming cost V 0 bases and J 2 bases, with 10 bases left between them. Germline V gene lookup returns CDR1 SGHRS and CDR2 YFSETQ. CDR3 DNA: TGCGCCAGCAGCTTGGATCCAGGTGACACAGATACGCAGTATTTT. Translating it yields CASSLDPGDTDTQYF.

The chain uses TRBV7-2 and TRBJ2-1, with 10 bases fitting TRBD2. V lost 7 bases to trimming and J lost 11 bases; unmatched junction nucleotides: 8. CDR1 and CDR2 from the germline V gene are SGHTA and FQGNSA. The CDR3 length is 13 residues. The CDR3 DNA reads TGTGCCAGCACCCCTAGCGGGAGTATACAGCAGTTCTTC. Translation gives CASTPSGSIQQFF.

V and J are TRBV19 and TRBJ1-1, with a possible D match to TRBD1 (5 bases). V shed 2 bases and J shed 6 bases, with 16 bases lying between them. The CDR3 spans 15 residues. Germline values: CDR1 LNHDA, CDR2 SQIVND (reference sequence). The CDR3 bases are TGTGCCAGTAGTATAACCCACTTAGGGGCCGCTGAAGCTTTCTTT. It codes for CASSITHLGAAEAFF. The full variable domain, with the rest looked up from reference TRBV19 and TRBJ1-1, is DGGITQSPKYLFRKEGQNVTLSCEQNLNHDAMYWYRQDPGQGLRLIYYSQIVNDFQKGDIAEGYSVSREKKESFPLTVTSAQKNPTAFYLCASSITHLGAAEAFFGQGTRLTVV.

The rearrangement joins TRBV18 to TRBJ2-5, with 8 bases that match TRBD1. This CDR3 has 15 amino acids. Germline V gene lookup returns CDR1 KGHSH and CDR2 LQKENI. V dropped 8 bases and J dropped 5; count of bases not matched to a gene: 13. Here the CDR3 reads CASRTTGDVVETQYF. The CDR3 DNA reads TGTGCCAGCAGAACGACAGGGGACGTTGTGGAGACCCAGTACTTC. The full variable domain, with the rest looked up from reference TRBV18 and TRBJ2-5, is NAGVMQNPRHLVRRRGQEARLRCSPMKGHSHVYWYRQLPEEGLKFMVYLQKENIIDESGMPKERFSAEFPKEGPSILRIQQVVRGDSAAYFCASRTTGDVVETQYFGPGTRLLVL.

The chain couples TRBV5-5 to TRBJ1-2; D is unresolved. The CDR3 covers 15 residues. The ends were cut back, 6 bases at V and 5 bases at J, with 20 bases in the middle. Germline CDR1 and CDR2: SGHKS and YYEKEE (reference sequence). The CDR3 DNA reads as TGTGCCAGCACCCCTTTTAGCCTAGAGGGATATGGCTACACCTTC. Encoded protein: CASTPFSLEGYGYTF.

This chain joins TRBV7-3 and TRBJ2-3; no clear D gene. The germline V gene has CDR1 SGHTA and CDR2 FQGTGA. V lost 1 base and J 5 bases, leaving 7 bases between the germline ends. The CDR3 consists of 13 residues. As DNA, the CDR3 is TGTGCCAGCAGCTTAAGCTCCCTAGATACGCAGTATTTT. Protein sequence: CASSLSSLDTQYF.

This chain joins TRBV7-9 and TRBJ2-5, with TRBD2 matching 9 bases. After removal of 1 base from V and 4 bases from J, the junction contained 4 bases not matched to a gene. The CDR3 has 15 residues. CDR1 SEHNR and CDR2 FQNEAQ come from the germline V gene (reference sequence). Written as DNA, the CDR3 is TGTGCCAGCAGCTTAGTGCGGGAGGGCCGAGAGACCCAGTACTTC. This encodes CASSLVREGRETQYF.

This chain connects TRBV7-9 to TRBJ2-1; unclear D gene. The germline V gene has CDR1 SEHNR and CDR2 FQNEAQ (reference sequence). Deletions cut 1 base from V and 8 bases from J, with 9 bases between. The CDR3 has 13 residues. CDR3 amino acids: CASSLDPTYEQFF. In nucleotides, the CDR3 is TGTGCCAGCAGCTTAGATCCGACTTATGAGCAGTTCTTC.

This clone is a singleton in its sample. The same CDR3 can be traced to other DNA sequences in this sample. The chain recombines TRBV6-5 with TRBJ1-5; the D is unclear. Between the trimmed V and J ends, which lost 0 bases and 0 bases, there was a span of 6 bases. The CDR3 runs to 15 residues. Germline-derived CDR1 and CDR2 are MNHEY and SVGAGI. CDR3 in amino acids: CASSYSRYSNQPQHF. The CDR3 region has the DNA TGTGCCAGCAGTTACTCTAGGTATAGCAATCAGCCCCAGCATTTT.

Regarding this clone: Other DNA sequences in the same sample also yield this CDR3. J is TRBJ1-5 and V is TRBV29-1, with D unclear. CDR3 length: 13 residues. The ends were cut back, 4 bases at V and 0 bases at J, with 7 bases in the middle. In germline, CDR1 is SQVTM, CDR2 ANQGSEA. For the CDR3, the DNA is TGCAGCGTTGCAGGCAATAGCAATCAGCCCCAGCATTTT. Translation: CSVAGNSNQPQHF.

This sequence joins TRBV7-3 and TRBJ1-2, with 9 positions matching TRBD1. Germline trimming cut 0 bases from V and 4 bases from J; bases unmatched to any gene: 6. Germline assignment: CDR1 SGHTA and CDR2 FQGTGA. The CDR3 runs to 16 residues. CDR3 in DNA: TGTGCCAGCAGCTTAACCACTGGGGACAGGGTCTATGGCTACACCTTC. Translated, it gives CASSLTTGDRVYGYTF.

This clone was observed once. This chain uses TRBV11-3 with TRBJ2-3, with TRBD2 matching over 8 bases. The V and J ends lost 5 bases and 4 bases, in that order; junction bases with no gene match: 11. The CDR3 is made up of 16 amino acids. Looked up from germline, CDR1 is SGHNT and CDR2 is YENEEA. CDR3 bases: TGTGCCAGCAGCCCCCGAGGTGCGGGAGGCGCAGATACGCAGTATTTT. This sequence encodes CASSPRGAGGADTQYF.

The rearrangement joins TRBV9 to TRBJ2-3; D is tentatively TRBD1 or TRBD2 (6 bases each). Looked up from germline, CDR1 is SGDLS and CDR2 is YYNGEE. The CDR3 totals 16 residues. V was trimmed by 0 bases and J by 6 bases, leaving 17 bases between them. CDR3 region: CASSVGRGAVSDTQYF. The CDR3 DNA reads as TGTGCCAGCAGCGTAGGAAGGGGGGCGGTCTCGGATACGCAGTATTTT.